The TCR beta chain described here comes from a study of tumor-infiltrating lymphocytes in glioblastoma multiforme. Whole-study results and caveats: Functional subtype sorting of these T cells was not performed. Detected clone frequencies may not reflect cell counts, being RNA-based. TCR plus mutation findings rest on a single glioblastoma patient.

TCR beta libraries were built from RNA through three nested multiplex PCR rounds using modified ARM-PCR. TCRB cDNA was made from 0.5 ug total RNA. TCRdb redid the calling of the multiplex PCR reads with MiXCR, one entry per CDR3 protein. This table holds 20,000 or so distinct CDR3 sequences, 65% to 80% found once. This clonotype was seen once. Its antigen is as yet unknown. CDR1 is MNHNY and CDR2 is SVGAGI in the germline V gene (reference sequence). Trimming removed 7 bases at V and 3 bases at J, with 4 bases between. This CDR3 has 10 residues. This clonotype originated in a male donor with glioblastoma. The chain carries TRBV6-6 and TRBJ2-7, with D unclear. The sequenced sample was peripheral blood. Written as DNA, the CDR3 is TGTGCCAGCAAAGACTACGAGCAGTACTTC. Its protein is CASKDYEQYF.